This is a list of T cell receptor beta chains from one sample in a study of blood T cell repertoires in COVID-19. The repertoire was sequenced with immunoSEQ multiplex PCR; TCRdb's copy has only in-frame clones and lacks some. The sample lists about 250,000 clones; about 88% were seen once. Sequencing was carried out using peripheral blood. The receptors come from a woman in her 40s who had recovered from COVID-19. The CDR3 runs from the conserved cysteine through the conserved F or W. D genes are given only for firm matches. Some rows have no size entry. The others give once, few or many, or a class for an expanded clone.

CDR3 DNA: TGTGCCAGCAGCCTTCTAGCGGGGGCCCTCGCTGAGCAGTTCTTC
CDR3 protein: CASSLLAGALAEQFF
V gene: TRBV11-2
D gene: TRBD2
J gene: TRBJ2-1
clone size: .

CDR3 DNA: TGTGCCATCAGTGGAAACGCACCCGGGACACCATCCTTC
CDR3 protein: CAISGNAPGTPSF
V gene: TRBV10-3
D gene: .
J gene: TRBJ2-4
clone size: .

CDR3 DNA: TGTGCCAGCAGATCGGGACAGGGCAGCCAAGAGACCCAGTACTTC
CDR3 protein: CASRSGQGSQETQYF
V gene: TRBV27
D gene: TRBD1
J gene: TRBJ2-5
clone size: .

CDR3 DNA: TGTGCCAGCAGTTGGGGGGGGTCTAACTATGGCTACACCTTC
CDR3 protein: CASSWGGSNYGYTF
V gene: TRBV6-5
D gene: .
J gene: TRBJ1-2
clone size: once

CDR3 DNA: TGTGCCAGCAGCCAACGACTGGATACTAGCACAGATACGCAGTATTTT
CDR3 protein: CASSQRLDTSTDTQYF
V gene: TRBV3-1/TRBV3-2
D gene: .
J gene: TRBJ2-3
clone size: .

CDR3 DNA: TGTGCCATCAGCCTAGACGGACAGGGGCCTAATTCACCCCTCCACTTT
CDR3 protein: CAISLDGQGPNSPLHF
V gene: TRBV10-3
D gene: TRBD1
J gene: TRBJ1-6
clone size: few

CDR3 DNA: TGTGCCAGCAGCACCGGGACAGGGGCGACAGATACGCAGTATTTT
CDR3 protein: CASSTGTGATDTQYF
V gene: TRBV11-2
D gene: TRBD1
J gene: TRBJ2-3
clone size: .

CDR3 DNA: TGTGCCAGCAGCCCGCTCGGGACTAGCGGGGAGGAGGGGGAGACCCAGTACTTC
CDR3 protein: CASSPLGTSGEEGETQYF
V gene: TRBV28
D gene: TRBD2
J gene: TRBJ2-5
clone size: .

CDR3 DNA: TGTGCCAGCAGCGATGGACAGATCTCTGGAAACACCATATATTTT
CDR3 protein: CASSDGQISGNTIYF
V gene: TRBV7-9
D gene: .
J gene: TRBJ1-3
clone size: .

CDR3 DNA: TGTGCCAGCGGGACAGCGAACACTGAAGCTTTCTTT
CDR3 protein: CASGTANTEAFF
V gene: TRBV19
D gene: TRBD1
J gene: TRBJ1-1
clone size: few

CDR3 DNA: TGTGCCAGCGGATCAGAAAACAGGGAGAGGACTACAGATACGCAGTATTTT
CDR3 protein: CASGSENRERTTDTQYF
V gene: TRBV9
D gene: .
J gene: TRBJ2-3
clone size: .

CDR3 DNA: TGTGCCAGCAGCCCTTACCAGGGGGCGCTTTATGGCTACACCTTC
CDR3 protein: CASSPYQGALYGYTF
V gene: TRBV27
D gene: TRBD1
J gene: TRBJ1-2
clone size: .

CDR3 DNA: TGCACCAGAGCGGATGCACCTCTAATGAACACTGAAGCTTTCTTT
CDR3 protein: CTRADAPLMNTEAFF
V gene: TRBV5-1
D gene: .
J gene: TRBJ1-1
clone size: .

CDR3 DNA: TGTGCCAGCAGCGTGAGGGCTTCTAATGAAAAACTGTTTTTT
CDR3 protein: CASSVRASNEKLFF
V gene: TRBV9
D gene: .
J gene: TRBJ1-4
clone size: .

CDR3 DNA: TGTGCCACCAGTACAGGGGGAGTCGAGACCCAGTACTTC
CDR3 protein: CATSTGGVETQYF
V gene: TRBV24-1
D gene: TRBD1
J gene: TRBJ2-5
clone size: once

CDR3 DNA: TGTGCCAGCAGCAAAGCGCCTCCTCCGGGACAGGGGCACTCTGGGGCCAACGTCCTGACTTTC
CDR3 protein: CASSKAPPPGQGHSGANVLTF
V gene: TRBV21-1
D gene: .
J gene: TRBJ2-6
clone size: .

CDR3 DNA: TGTGCCAGCAGCTTAGGCGGTAGCGGTAGGAGCTCCACAGATACGCAGTATTTT
CDR3 protein: CASSLGGSGRSSTDTQYF
V gene: TRBV7-2
D gene: .
J gene: TRBJ2-3
clone size: .

CDR3 DNA: TGTGCCAGCAGTTGGGACAGGAGCTATGGCTACACCTTC
CDR3 protein: CASSWDRSYGYTF
V gene: TRBV6-5
D gene: TRBD1
J gene: TRBJ1-2
clone size: .

CDR3 DNA: TGCAGCGGGCGGGTAGCGGGGACCGGGGAGCTGTTTTTT
CDR3 protein: CSGRVAGTGELFF
V gene: TRBV29-1
D gene: TRBD2
J gene: TRBJ2-2
clone size: few

CDR3 DNA: TGTGCCAGCAGCTTACAGGGGAAGGGCGGGGAGCTGTTTTTT
CDR3 protein: CASSLQGKGGELFF
V gene: TRBV5-4
D gene: TRBD1
J gene: TRBJ2-2
clone size: .

CDR3 DNA: TGTGCCAGCGGGCTAGCGGGACATTACAATGAGCAGTTCTTC
CDR3 protein: CASGLAGHYNEQFF
V gene: TRBV2
D gene: TRBD2
J gene: TRBJ2-1
clone size: .

CDR3 DNA: TGTGCCAGCAGTGTGCAGGCCTCCTACAATGAGCAGTTCTTC
CDR3 protein: CASSVQASYNEQFF
V gene: TRBV28
D gene: .
J gene: TRBJ2-1
clone size: .

CDR3 DNA: TGTGCCAGCAGCCCACTCCGTAGCGCCGGGGAGCTGTTTTTT
CDR3 protein: CASSPLRSAGELFF
V gene: TRBV11-3
D gene: .
J gene: TRBJ2-2
clone size: .

CDR3 DNA: TGTGCCAGCAGTTACGGTTCGCCTGGGGGCGGCTACACCTTC
CDR3 protein: CASSYGSPGGGYTF
V gene: TRBV6-5
D gene: .
J gene: TRBJ1-2
clone size: .

CDR3 DNA: TGTGCCAGCAGCACAAGACCAGCGGGAGACCCGAATGAGCAGTTCTTC
CDR3 protein: CASSTRPAGDPNEQFF
V gene: TRBV7-2
D gene: TRBD2
J gene: TRBJ2-1
clone size: few

CDR3 DNA: TGTGCCAGCAGTCCTTCCAGTAGGGGCTCGGAGACCCAGTACTTC
CDR3 protein: CASSPSSRGSETQYF
V gene: TRBV28
D gene: .
J gene: TRBJ2-5
clone size: .

CDR3 DNA: TGTGCCAGCAGCTCAGGGATGGGCACTGAAGCTTTCTTT
CDR3 protein: CASSSGMGTEAFF
V gene: TRBV5-4
D gene: .
J gene: TRBJ1-1
clone size: .

CDR3 DNA: TGTGCCAGCAGCTTAGGGACTAGCGGGGACTTACAAGAGACCCAGTACTTC
CDR3 protein: CASSLGTSGDLQETQYF
V gene: TRBV11-3
D gene: TRBD2
J gene: TRBJ2-5
clone size: .

CDR3 DNA: TGTGCCAGCAGCTTACCCCAGGGAGAGACCCAGTACTTC
CDR3 protein: CASSLPQGETQYF
V gene: TRBV5-6
D gene: .
J gene: TRBJ2-5
clone size: once

CDR3 DNA: TGTGCCAGCTCACAGACTGATACCACCGGGGAGCTGTTTTTT
CDR3 protein: CASSQTDTTGELFF
V gene: TRBV18
D gene: .
J gene: TRBJ2-2
clone size: once

CDR3 DNA: TGTGCCAGCAGCTTAGATGGTAGGGGTGACGATACGCAGTATTTT
CDR3 protein: CASSLDGRGDDTQYF
V gene: TRBV7-9
D gene: .
J gene: TRBJ2-3
clone size: .

CDR3 DNA: TGTGCCAGCAGCCAAGCTGGGGGACAGGGTGATCAGCCCCAGCATTTT
CDR3 protein: CASSQAGGQGDQPQHF
V gene: TRBV3-1/TRBV3-2
D gene: TRBD1
J gene: TRBJ1-5
clone size: once

CDR3 DNA: TGTGCCAGCTCACCACCGACAGGTTACCAAGAGACCCAGTACTTC
CDR3 protein: CASSPPTGYQETQYF
V gene: TRBV18
D gene: .
J gene: TRBJ2-5
clone size: .